This entry lists 2 T cell receptor beta chains sequenced from one sample in a study of PD-1 blockade in classical Hodgkin lymphoma. Every patient relapsed after autologous stem cell transplantation, and brentuximab vedotin exposure varied. TCRdb's table, derived via immunoSEQ multiplex PCR, lists solely in-frame clones and lacks some. The sample lists 47,000 or so clones; over 70% were seen once. The source was peripheral blood mononuclear cells (PBMCs), collected at baseline. The receptor source for this set is a human donor with classical Hodgkin lymphoma.

The CDR3 here is CASSSDTQETQYF. For the CDR3, the DNA is TGTGCCAGCAGCTCGGACACTCAAGAGACCCAGTACTTC. The chain combines TRBV7-2 with TRBJ2-5; D perhaps matches TRBD1 (5 bases). The CDR3 loop spans 13 amino acids. V was cut by 4 bases and J by 2 bases, with 8 bases left in between. From germline, CDR1 is SGHTA and CDR2 FQGNSA.

This rearrangement joins TRBV5-6 to TRBJ2-7; D is possibly TRBD2 (6 bases). V was pared by 2 bases and J by 0 bases, with 12 bases between. From germline, CDR1 is SGHDT and CDR2 YYEEEE. The CDR3 runs 15 residues. In nucleotides, the CDR3 is TGTGCCAGCAGCTTTGGTGGCGGGGTCTCCTACGAGCAGTACTTC. It codes for CASSFGGGVSYEQYF.